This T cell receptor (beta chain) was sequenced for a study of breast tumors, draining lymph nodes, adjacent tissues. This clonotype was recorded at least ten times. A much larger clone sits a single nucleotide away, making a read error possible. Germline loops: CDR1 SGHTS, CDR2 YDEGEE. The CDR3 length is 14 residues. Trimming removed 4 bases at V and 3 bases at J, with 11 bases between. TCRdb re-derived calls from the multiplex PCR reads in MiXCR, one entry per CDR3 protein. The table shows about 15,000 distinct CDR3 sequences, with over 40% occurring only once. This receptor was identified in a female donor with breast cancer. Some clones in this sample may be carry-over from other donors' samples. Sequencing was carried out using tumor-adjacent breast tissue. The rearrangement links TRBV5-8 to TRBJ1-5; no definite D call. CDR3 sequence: CASSTKDTNQPQHF. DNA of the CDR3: TGTGCCAGCAGCACTAAAGATACCAATCAGCCCCAGCATTTT.